Many counts were recorded for the clone carrying this T cell receptor beta chain. Its antigen is not identified. This specimen comes from a study of breast tumors, draining lymph nodes, adjacent tissues. TCRdb called the multiplex PCR reads again in MiXCR, with one record for every CDR3 protein. The repertoire holds around 130,000 distinct CDR3 sequences, with around a third as singletons. The lymph nodes were axillary draining lymph nodes from breast cancer patients. Germline CDR1 LNHDA, CDR2 SQIVND (reference sequence). This CDR3 spans 14 amino acids. Study outcomes and limitations: Luminal-like breast cancer showed significantly higher tumor–nontumor repertoire similarity than basal-like. The data were judged consistent with most tumor T cells coming from lymph node and expanding in tumor. Tumors had less TCR diversity than lymph nodes, more than nontumor tissue.

The receptor comes from a female donor with breast cancer. Some clones in this sample may be carry-over from other donors' samples. The sequenced sample consisted of axillary lymph node tissue. The chain combines TRBV19 with TRBJ2-3, with 9 nucleotides matching TRBD1. The CDR3 nucleotides read TGTGCGAGCGGGACAGGGAGGGGGGCAGATACGCAGTATTTT. This gives the protein CASGTGRGADTQYF.